This T cell receptor (beta chain) originates from a study of human T cells and chemical hapten exposure. In TCRdb, the RACE reads were re-called with MiXCR into one record per CDR3 protein. The profile shows more than 300,000 distinct CDR3 sequences, approximately 5% of them singletons. Germline values: CDR1 MNHNY, CDR2 SVGAGI (reference sequence). The CDR3 loop spans 16 amino acids. V lost 2 bases and J 2 bases, leaving 15 bases between the germline ends. As to time point: pre-sensitization, week 0. As to treatment: therapeutic diphenylcyclopropenone sensitization with weekly scalp DPC. This clonotype was recorded a few times.

This material consisted of whole blood, taken in connection with sensitization to the hapten diphenylcyclopropenone (DPC). The source is a woman aged 18 to 35 with alopecia areata. Some clones in this sample may be carry-over from other donors' samples. This sequence joins TRBV6-6 and TRBJ1-2, with D tentatively TRBD1 (5 bases). CDR3: CASSYEPGPVNYGYTF. The CDR3 DNA reads TGTGCCAGCAGTTACGAGCCGGGGCCCGTCAACTATGGCTACACCTTC.